This T cell receptor beta chain derives from a study of cytomegalovirus exposure and HLA in healthy donors (dated by TCRdb to 2017 to 2019). Regarding the complete study: In an earlier analysis of under 750 of the donors, 250 to 350 Gb of sequence data and 95 million to 130 million unique TCR beta sequences from about 179 million T cells were reported. About 280 gigabases of sequencing data and approximately 91 million unique TCR sequences made up an early release that covered several hundred HLA-typed donors. The genetic ancestry cluster associated with self-reported Caucasian donors included over 80% of the roughly 410 genotyped donors. The study aimed to test whether signatures of past pathogen exposure could be identified by cataloging public T cell receptors. The study profiled the T cell repertoires of under 700 subjects by immunosequencing and related them to cytomegalovirus serostatus. Besides the first cohort of 550 to 750 subjects, a separate validation cohort made up of 120 different subjects was used. To predict cytomegalovirus infection status, the study brought together high-throughput TCR immunosequencing, statistical association of individual TCRs with disease status, and machine learning. A later analysis re-analyzed previously published TCR beta repertoires from roughly 690 donors and added high-resolution HLA genotyping to study TCR occurrence patterns. Rather than drawing on any new phenotypic data, the later analysis identified candidate immune exposures from TCR beta sequences and the way those sequences occurred across donors. An earlier analysis of around 640 of the donors used high-throughput TCR beta sequencing to judge whether each TCR beta V gene segment behaved as functional or pseudogenic. Alongside the repertoire data, information on donor age, sex, ethnicity and CMV serostatus was compiled. A later genetic analysis took genome-wide SNP genotypes for about three fifths of the roughly 670 donors and used that subset as a discovery cohort. All discovery cohort repertoires had been generated on a single sequencing platform. HLA typing included class I and class II loci at four-digit resolution. Typing coverage differed by locus: A, B, C, DRB1 and DQB1 were typed in about 629-640 donors, DQA1 in about 500, DPA1 in roughly 590, and DPB1 in roughly 470. Four to six DR-DQ haplotypes were handled as single units for association and clustering, since linkage in the cohort was strong. On average, about 200,000 unique TCR beta nucleotide sequences were sequenced per donor among a few hundred genotyped donors of the cohort, with about 17% of those sequences being non-productive.

Turning to this clone: Its binding antigen is unknown. Within one base of it there is no much larger clone, and no base qualities were kept.

The CDR3 numbers 14 residues from cysteine through phenylalanine. Only the CDR3 region is kept as DNA, spanning 42 bases read in frame from base 1. V and J are trimmed by 11 bases and 6 bases, and the gene matches miss 12 bases of the junction. The germline V gene supplies CDR1 WSHSY and CDR2 SAAADI. The study at large found these results: The authors suggested that the approach could potentially be extended to other disease states and immunological phenotypes. Linkage disequilibrium might explain the correlated functional status among segregating V segments, but an unknown experimental factor could not be ruled out. A cluster of highly shared sequence variants was judged likely to be a technical artifact of the sequencing pipeline. The cohort was sequenced for TCR beta chains only, and without alpha or paired-chain data the features that could be detected were limited. In an earlier analysis of around 600 of the donors, most TCR beta V segments appeared in productive rearrangements about 87% or about 30% of the time, broadly matching IMGT annotations. The only immune exposure information available for the cohort was CMV serostatus. A later analysis found that TCR association rates varied across HLA loci, with DRB1 alleles showing the most associated TCRs and HLA-C alleles the fewest. Presence/absence analyses assumed roughly uniform sequencing depth across donors, an assumption that may not hold. Three of the identified cytomegalovirus-associated TCR beta chains were confirmed in vitro to be specific for cytomegalovirus antigens. A further reported finding was that TCR beta sequences accurately predicted the HLA-A and HLA-B alleles for most subjects in the first cohort. Most TCR sequences were observed very rarely across donors, whereas some public TCRs were present in many individuals. Strong co-occurrence of HLA alleles, especially DR and DQ, made assigning TCR associations to individual alleles difficult. In the study, approximately 160 TCR beta chains were listed as associated with cytomegalovirus. In a later analysis, most CMV-associated TCR beta chains were found to appear HLA-restricted, with HLA associations seemingly driven largely by CMV exposure. A later genetic analysis associated a missense DCLRE1C variant with V-gene and J-gene trimming of TCR beta chains, and an independent cohort replicated the association. Compared with equally common non-associated chains, HLA-associated TCR beta chains in a later analysis were more clonally expanded and had lower generation probabilities. Because HLA typing was missing for some donors at each locus, association tests included only the typed subset. Because counts were too low, about 18 rarely observed V segments, including chromosome 9 orphons, were excluded from the earlier analysis of about 500 of the donors. Some IMGT-functional V segments, including TRBV6-2 and TRBV6-3, could not be distinguished by the 87-base-pair reads and were therefore excluded. Compared with the 666-donor mean, donors in an Asian-associated ancestry cluster had fewer N-insertions in productive TCRs, according to a later genetic analysis. According to a later analysis, parvovirus B19, influenza, CMV and Epstein-Barr virus appeared linked to several top co-occurrence clusters. In a later analysis, some 18,000 TCR beta sequences were associated with specific HLA alleles at a false discovery rate of 0.05. The classifier was reported to diagnose cytomegalovirus status with high specificity and sensitivity in both the original and validation cohorts.

The cohort comprised fewer than 700 healthy bone marrow donors. At the time of sampling, every cohort member was nominally healthy, though immune exposures that went unrecorded were likely present. The donor was CMV seronegative and belonged to the group of 352 seronegative cohort members. A peripheral blood sample was collected from each donor, and TCR beta sequencing was performed on peripheral blood mononuclear cells. The Qiagen DNeasy Blood Extraction Kit was used to extract genomic DNA from the blood cell samples. Preparation of the library involved the immunoSEQ multiplex PCR assay. The multiplex PCR relied on a mix of 60 forward primers for TCR Vbeta segments and 13 reverse primers for TCR Jbeta segments. The CDR3 region of rearranged TCR beta genes was amplified from genomic DNA with a multiplex PCR assay. The amplified TCR beta libraries were sequenced on the Illumina HiSeq System as 87-base-pair reads. Regarding the original processing steps: Across the 640 or so repertoires, a later analysis counted approximately 75 million unique TCR beta chains, around 11 million of which were shared by at least two donors. Raw reads were error-corrected and collapsed into unique sequences by a nearest-neighbor algorithm in which closely related sequences were merged to remove PCR and sequencing errors. Alignment of CDR3 sequences to IMGT reference sequences was used to assign V, D and J gene segments. For a sequence to be retained, a match of at least six nucleotides was required to both a V gene segment and a J gene segment. A rearrangement counted as productive if the CDR3 had no stop codons and remained in frame with V and J, and every other rearrangement counted as non-productive. Following IMGT convention, CDR3 was defined as the stretch from the second conserved V-encoded cysteine to the conserved J-encoded phenylalanine. The earlier analysis of about 610 of the donors excluded any sequence lacking an unambiguous match to a single V gene segment. An earlier analysis of just under 600 of the donors called V segments functional above 56.7% productive rearrangements and segregating when the between-donor standard deviation exceeded 5%. A statistical classification framework was built for diagnosing cytomegalovirus status from the catalog of TCR beta chain sequences. V and J gene assignment, in a later analysis, came from comparing TCR nucleotide sequences with IMGT/GENE-DB human TR gene sequences. A later analysis assigned CDR3 sequences and most-parsimonious VDJ recombination scenarios with the TCRdist pipeline. A later analysis defined each TCR beta chain by its CDR3 amino acid sequence plus V-gene family, and excluded reads lacking a unique V-gene family. A later analysis removed 500 to 600 highly shared, low-generation-probability nucleotide sequences to deal with suspected cross-contamination and a sequencing artifact. In a later analysis, a clonal expansion index was calculated for each public chain from normalized within-repertoire ranks of inferred template counts. In a later analysis, generation probabilities were computed using a VDJ recombination model fitted to out-of-frame rearrangements, and the results were checked against IGoR. In a later analysis, TCR-TCR, TCR-HLA and TCR-CMV co-occurrence was scored with hypergeometric tests, and a repertoire-size bias correction was applied to TCR pairs. False discovery rates were estimated in a later analysis by permuting HLA or CMV assignments 20 times. In a later analysis, co-occurring TCRs were grouped using DBSCAN, with TCRdist sequence similarity added in when clustering inside HLA-allele-positive subsets. Repertoires with fewer than 30,000 or more than 120,000 public chains, plus five repertoires with anomalous nucleotide sharing, were excluded from co-occurrence clustering. TCRdb re-hosts the immuneACCESS table, in-frame sequences only. Its copies lack some clones; in the studies checked, an unresolved V gene accounts for under half of them, and the cause for the rest is not known. V, J and clone size are taken as reported in that table, and D and trimming were inferred from the DNA itself. The sample table lists tens of thousands of clones, roughly 85% of them with a count of one. The biggest ten clones account for roughly 3% of the sample.

The origin of this receptor is a woman between 18 and 29 years old in good health and CMV-seronegative. Sequencing was performed on PBMCs. The receptor chain draws on TRBV10-2 and TRBJ2-1; 8 of the junction bases match TRBD2. The CDR3 protein is CACRAGLDRNEQFF. The nucleotides are TGCGCCTGCCGCGCGGGACTAGATCGCAATGAGCAGTTCTTC.